These 7 T cell receptor beta chains came from one sample sequenced in a study of blood T cells in healthy people across ages. Primed by a sample-barcoded 5' primer and a J-beta primer mix, a second PCR proceeded for 7 to 11 cycles. TCRdb re-called the 5' RACE reads through MiXCR, storing one row per CDR3 protein. There are hundreds of thousands of distinct CDR3 sequences in the sample; 24% occur only once, and roughly 9% lies in the top ten. Separately, the same data were catalogued under a study of T cells of mothers and their children.

Sequencing was carried out using blood. The receptors were sampled from a boy younger than 18 in good health.

This clonotype was observed a few times. The junction differs from germline at one of its ends, possibly a read error. The J gene is TRBJ2-5, the V gene TRBV29-1; perhaps D is TRBD1 or TRBD2 (5 bases each). With the DNA end fitting TRBJ2-7 better, the J assignment may be wrong. The CDR3 has 11 residues. Germline V lookup: CDR1 SQVTM, CDR2 ANQGSEA. The CDR3 nucleotides read TGCAGCGTCGAAGACGGGACCGAGCAGTACTTC. This encodes CSVEDGTEQYF.

J is TRBJ2-2 and V is TRBV4-3; TRBD2 agrees at 7 bases. Germline V gene lookup returns CDR1 LGHNA and CDR2 YSLEER. The CDR3 runs 17 residues. The ends lost 1 base at V and 5 bases at J; junction bases unmatched: 10. DNA of the CDR3: TGCGCCAGCAGCCAAGGCACCGGGACTACCCAAACCGGGGAGCTGTTTTTT. Translated, it gives CASSQGTGTTQTGELFF.

This clonotype has a count of ten or more. CDR3 DNA sequence: TGTGCACGACAGTCCTCCTATAATTCACCCCTCCACTTT. It translates to CARQSSYNSPLHF. The chain combines TRBV25-1 with TRBJ1-6; perhaps TRBD1 as D (5 bases). The CDR3 has 13 residues. CDR1 MGHDK and CDR2 SYGVNS come from the germline V gene.

The rearrangement joins TRBV5-1 to TRBJ2-3, with 7 nucleotides matching TRBD1. This CDR3 spans 17 amino acids. With 0 bases clipped from V and 0 bases from J, the junction kept 7 bases outside the gene matches. In germline, CDR1 is SGHRS, CDR2 YFSETQ. The CDR3 DNA reads as TGCGCCAGCAGCTTGGAACCAGGGGGTACTAGCACAGATACGCAGTATTTT. Amino acids: CASSLEPGGTSTDTQYF.

This clonotype was picked up a small number of times. The chain has TRBV4-3 and TRBJ2-5; 8 bases align to TRBD2. The J call is uncertain, as TRBJ2-1 better fits the DNA end. Germline V CDR1 and CDR2: LGHNA, YSLEER. This CDR3 is built from 17 residues. CDR3 in amino acids: CASSPEVSGVLFNEQFF. CDR3 in DNA: TGCGCCAGCAGCCCGGAGGTTAGCGGGGTACTATTCAATGAGCAGTTCTTC.

V and J are TRBV6-6 and TRBJ1-2, with 9 bases identical to TRBD1. The CDR3 loop spans 15 amino acids. In germline, CDR1 is MNHNY, CDR2 SVGAGI (reference sequence). The V and J ends lost 2 bases and 8 bases, in that order; junction bases with no gene match: 9. This CDR3 reads CASSYISQGAWGYTF. The CDR3 nucleotides are TGTGCCAGCAGTTACATCTCACAGGGGGCATGGGGCTACACCTTC.

This clonotype occurred a few times. The chain couples TRBV5-1 to TRBJ2-1; D remains unclear. The J call may be incorrect, as the DNA end agrees better with TRBJ2-7. Germline assignment: CDR1 SGHRS and CDR2 YFSETQ. This CDR3 is built from 13 residues. In DNA, the CDR3 is TGCGCCAGCAGCCCCACCTACTCCTACGAGCAGTACTTC. Its translation is CASSPTYSYEQYF.